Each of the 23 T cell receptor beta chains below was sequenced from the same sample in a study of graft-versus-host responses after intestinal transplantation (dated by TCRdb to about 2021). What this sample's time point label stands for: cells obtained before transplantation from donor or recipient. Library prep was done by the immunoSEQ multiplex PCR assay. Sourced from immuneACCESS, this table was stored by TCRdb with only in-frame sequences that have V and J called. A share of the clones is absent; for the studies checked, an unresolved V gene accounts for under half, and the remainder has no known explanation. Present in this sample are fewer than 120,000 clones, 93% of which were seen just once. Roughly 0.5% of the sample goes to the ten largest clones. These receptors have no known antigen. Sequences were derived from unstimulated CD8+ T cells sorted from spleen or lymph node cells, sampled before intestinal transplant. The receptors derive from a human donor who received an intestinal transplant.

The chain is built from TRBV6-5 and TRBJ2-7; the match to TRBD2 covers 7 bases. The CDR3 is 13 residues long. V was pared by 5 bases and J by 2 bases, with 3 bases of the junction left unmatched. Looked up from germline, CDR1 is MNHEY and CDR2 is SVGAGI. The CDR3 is CASSQGLPYEQYF. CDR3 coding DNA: TGTGCCAGCAGTCAGGGACTACCCTACGAGCAGTACTTC.

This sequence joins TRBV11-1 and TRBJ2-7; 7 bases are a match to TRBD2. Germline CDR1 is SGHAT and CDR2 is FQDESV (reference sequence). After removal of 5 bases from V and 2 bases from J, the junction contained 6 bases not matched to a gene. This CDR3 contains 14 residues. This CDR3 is CASSLHGGTYEQYF. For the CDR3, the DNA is TGTGCCAGCAGCCTCCACGGGGGGACCTACGAGCAGTACTTC.

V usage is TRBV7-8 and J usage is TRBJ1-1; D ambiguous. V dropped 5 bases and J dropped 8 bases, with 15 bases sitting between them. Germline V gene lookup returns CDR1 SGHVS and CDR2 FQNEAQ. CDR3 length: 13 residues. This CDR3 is CASSPFGVTEAFF. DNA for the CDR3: TGTGCCAGCAGCCCCTTTGGGGTGACCGAAGCTTTCTTT.

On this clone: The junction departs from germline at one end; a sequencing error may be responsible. The CDR3 DNA reads TGTGCCAGTAGTATATCCCACGGATCCTTCAATGAGCAGTTCTTC. Amino acids: CASSISHGSFNEQFF. The chain recombines TRBV19 with TRBJ2-1; D is unclear. Per germline, CDR1 LNHDA and CDR2 SQIVND (reference sequence). There are 15 residues in the CDR3.

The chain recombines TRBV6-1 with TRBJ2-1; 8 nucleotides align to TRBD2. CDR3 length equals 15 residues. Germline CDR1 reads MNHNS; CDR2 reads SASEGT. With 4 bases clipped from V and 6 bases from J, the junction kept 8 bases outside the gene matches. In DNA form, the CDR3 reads TGTGCCAGCAGTGTTCAGCGGGAGAGTGTCAATGAGCAGTTCTTC. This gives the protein CASSVQRESVNEQFF.

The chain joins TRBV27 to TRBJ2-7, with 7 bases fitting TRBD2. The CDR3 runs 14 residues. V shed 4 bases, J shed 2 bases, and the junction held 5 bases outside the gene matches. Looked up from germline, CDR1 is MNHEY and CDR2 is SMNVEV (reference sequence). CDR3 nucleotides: TGTGCCAGCAGTTCTCTAGCGGCTGCCTACGAGCAGTACTTC. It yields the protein CASSSLAAAYEQYF.

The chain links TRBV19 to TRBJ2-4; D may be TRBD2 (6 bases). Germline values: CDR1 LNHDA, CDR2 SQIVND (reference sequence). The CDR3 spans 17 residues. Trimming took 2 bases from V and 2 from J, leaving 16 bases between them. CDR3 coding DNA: TGTGCCAGTAGTATAAATCGGAGGGCGGGACCCAAAAACATTCAGTACTTC. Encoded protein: CASSINRRAGPKNIQYF.

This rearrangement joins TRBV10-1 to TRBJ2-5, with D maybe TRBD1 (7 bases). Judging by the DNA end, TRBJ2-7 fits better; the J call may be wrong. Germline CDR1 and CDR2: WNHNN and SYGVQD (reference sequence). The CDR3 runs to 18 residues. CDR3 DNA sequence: TGCGCCAGCAGTGAGTCTCCTATCGACAGGGACTTTAGCGACGAGCAGTACTTC. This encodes CASSESPIDRDFSDEQYF.

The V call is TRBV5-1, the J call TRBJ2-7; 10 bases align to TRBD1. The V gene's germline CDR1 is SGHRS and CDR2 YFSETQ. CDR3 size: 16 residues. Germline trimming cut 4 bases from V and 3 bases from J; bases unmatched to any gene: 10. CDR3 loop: CASSPSPGQGFYEQYF. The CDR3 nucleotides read TGCGCCAGCAGCCCAAGTCCGGGACAGGGGTTCTACGAGCAGTACTTC. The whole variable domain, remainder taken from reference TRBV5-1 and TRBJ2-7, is KAGVTQTPRYLIKTRGQQVTLSCSPISGHRSVSWYQQTPGQGLQFLFEYFSETQRNKGNFPGRFSGRQFSNSRSEMNVSTLELGDSALYLCASSPSPGQGFYEQYFGPGTRLTVT.

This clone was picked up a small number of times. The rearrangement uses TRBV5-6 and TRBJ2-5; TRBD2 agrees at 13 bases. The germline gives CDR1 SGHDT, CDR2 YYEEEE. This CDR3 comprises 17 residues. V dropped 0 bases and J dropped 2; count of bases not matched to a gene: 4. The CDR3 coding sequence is TGTGCCAGCAGCTTGGGACTAGCGGGAGGTTGGCAAGAGACCCAGTACTTC. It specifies CASSLGLAGGWQETQYF.

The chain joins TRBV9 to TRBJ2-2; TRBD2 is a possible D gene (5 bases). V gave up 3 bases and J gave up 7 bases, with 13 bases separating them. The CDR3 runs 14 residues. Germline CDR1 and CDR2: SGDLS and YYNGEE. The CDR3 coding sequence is TGTGCCAGCAGCGCCGGGGTGGTAATCGGGGAGCTGTTTTTT. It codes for CASSAGVVIGELFF.

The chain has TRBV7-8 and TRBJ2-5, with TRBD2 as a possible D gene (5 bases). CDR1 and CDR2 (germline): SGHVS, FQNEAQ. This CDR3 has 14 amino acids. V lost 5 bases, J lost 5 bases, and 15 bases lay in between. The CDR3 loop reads CASSLTPWEETQYF. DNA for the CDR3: TGTGCCAGCAGCCTAACCCCGTGGGAGGAGACCCAGTACTTC.

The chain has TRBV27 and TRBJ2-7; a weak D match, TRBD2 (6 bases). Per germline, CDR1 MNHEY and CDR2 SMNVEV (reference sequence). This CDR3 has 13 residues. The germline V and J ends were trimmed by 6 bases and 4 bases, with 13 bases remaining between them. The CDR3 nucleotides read TGTGCCAGCAGGACGGCGGGACCGTACGAGCAGTACTTC. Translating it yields CASRTAGPYEQYF.

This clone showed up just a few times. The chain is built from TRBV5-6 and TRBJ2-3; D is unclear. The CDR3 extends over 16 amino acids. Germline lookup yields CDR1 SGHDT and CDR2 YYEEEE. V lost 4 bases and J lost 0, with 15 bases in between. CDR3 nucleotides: TGTGCCAGCAGCCTAGACAACTCCCCTAGCACAGATACGCAGTATTTT. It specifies CASSLDNSPSTDTQYF.

Written as DNA, the CDR3 is TGTGCCAGCAGTCCCCTAGGGTCCTACAATGAGCAGTTCTTC. This codes for CASSPLGSYNEQFF. This rearrangement joins TRBV28 to TRBJ2-1; D is unclear. Between the trimmed V and J ends, which lost 5 bases and 1 base, there was a span of 9 bases. The CDR3 extends over 14 amino acids. Per germline, CDR1 MDHEN and CDR2 SYDVKM.

CDR3 in DNA: TGTGCCAGCAGCCGTACCTACGAGCAGTACTTC. This translates into CASSRTYEQYF. The rearrangement uses TRBV14 and TRBJ2-7, with D unresolved. The germline V gene has CDR1 SGHDN and CDR2 FVKESK. V lost 4 bases and J 2 bases, leaving 3 bases between the germline ends. The CDR3 has 11 amino acids.

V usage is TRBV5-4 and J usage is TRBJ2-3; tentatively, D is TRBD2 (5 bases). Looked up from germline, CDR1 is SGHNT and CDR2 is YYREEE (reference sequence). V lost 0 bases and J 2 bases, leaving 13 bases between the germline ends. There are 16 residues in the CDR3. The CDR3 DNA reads TGTGCCAGCAGCTTGGCGTTTACGGGATCCACAGATACGCAGTATTTT. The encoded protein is CASSLAFTGSTDTQYF.

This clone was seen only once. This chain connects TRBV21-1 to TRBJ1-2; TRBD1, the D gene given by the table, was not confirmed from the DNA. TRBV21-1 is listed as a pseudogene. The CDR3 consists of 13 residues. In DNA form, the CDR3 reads TGTGCCAGCGGGGACAGGATAAGCTATGGCTACACCTTC. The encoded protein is CASGDRISYGYTF.

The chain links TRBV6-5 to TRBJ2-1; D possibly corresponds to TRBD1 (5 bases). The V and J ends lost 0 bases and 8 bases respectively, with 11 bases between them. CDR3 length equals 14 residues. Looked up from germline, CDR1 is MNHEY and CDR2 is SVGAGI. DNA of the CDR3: TGTGCCAGCAGTTACTCGAAGGCAGGGCATGAGCAGTTCTTC. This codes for CASSYSKAGHEQFF.

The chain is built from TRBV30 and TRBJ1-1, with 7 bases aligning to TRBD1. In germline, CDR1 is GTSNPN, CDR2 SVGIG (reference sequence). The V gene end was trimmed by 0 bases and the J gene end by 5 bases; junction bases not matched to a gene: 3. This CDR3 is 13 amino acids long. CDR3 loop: CAWSVTGRTEAFF. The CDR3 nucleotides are TGTGCCTGGAGTGTGACAGGGCGGACTGAAGCTTTCTTT. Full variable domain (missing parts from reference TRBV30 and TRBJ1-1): SQTIHQWPATLVQPVGSPLSLECTVEGTSNPNLYWYRQAAGRGLQLLFYSVGIGQISSEVPQNLSASRPQDRQFILSSKKLLLSDSGFYLCAWSVTGRTEAFFGQGTRLTVV.

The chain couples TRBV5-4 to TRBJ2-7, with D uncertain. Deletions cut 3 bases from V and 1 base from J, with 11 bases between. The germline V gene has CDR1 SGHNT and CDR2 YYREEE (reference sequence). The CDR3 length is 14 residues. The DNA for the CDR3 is TGTGCCAGCAGCTCTGGATGGGGTTCCTACGAGCAGTACTTC. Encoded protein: CASSSGWGSYEQYF.

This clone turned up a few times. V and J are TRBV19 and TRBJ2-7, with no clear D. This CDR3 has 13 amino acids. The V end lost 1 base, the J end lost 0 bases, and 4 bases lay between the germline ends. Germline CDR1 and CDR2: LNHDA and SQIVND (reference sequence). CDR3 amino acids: CASSIGSSYEQYF. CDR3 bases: TGTGCCAGTAGTATAGGTAGCTCCTACGAGCAGTACTTC.

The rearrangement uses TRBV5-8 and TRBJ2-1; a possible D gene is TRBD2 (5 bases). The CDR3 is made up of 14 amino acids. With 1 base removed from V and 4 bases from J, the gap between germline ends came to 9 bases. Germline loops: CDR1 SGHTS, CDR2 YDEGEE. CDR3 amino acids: CASSLREPYNEQFF. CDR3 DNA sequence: TGTGCCAGCAGCTTGAGGGAGCCATACAATGAGCAGTTCTTC.